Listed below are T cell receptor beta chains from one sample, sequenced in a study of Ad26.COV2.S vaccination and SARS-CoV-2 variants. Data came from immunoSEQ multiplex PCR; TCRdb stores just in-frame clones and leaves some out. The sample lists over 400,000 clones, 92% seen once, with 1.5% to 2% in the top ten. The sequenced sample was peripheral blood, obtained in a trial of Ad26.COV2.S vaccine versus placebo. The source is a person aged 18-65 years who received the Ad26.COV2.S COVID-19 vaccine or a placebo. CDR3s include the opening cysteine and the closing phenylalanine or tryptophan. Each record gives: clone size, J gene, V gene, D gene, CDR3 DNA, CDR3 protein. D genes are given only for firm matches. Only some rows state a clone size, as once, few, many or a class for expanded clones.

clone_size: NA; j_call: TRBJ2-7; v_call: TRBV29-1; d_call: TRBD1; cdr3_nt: TGCAGCGTCGCTAGGACAGGGGGCTACGAGCAGTACTTC; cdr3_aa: CSVARTGGYEQYF
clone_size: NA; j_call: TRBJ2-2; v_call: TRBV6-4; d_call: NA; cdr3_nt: TGTGCTCAGCCTCGTAGGTCGGTGTTCACCGGGGAGCTGTTTTTT; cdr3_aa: CAQPRRSVFTGELFF
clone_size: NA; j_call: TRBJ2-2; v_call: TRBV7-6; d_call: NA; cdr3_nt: TGTGCCAGCAGCAAAGACGGGGAGCTGTTTTTT; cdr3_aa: CASSKDGELFF
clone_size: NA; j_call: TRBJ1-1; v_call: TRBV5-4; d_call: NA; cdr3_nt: TGTGCCAGCAGCCCTCGCAGGGCCACGAACACTGAAGCTTTCTTT; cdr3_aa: CASSPRRATNTEAFF
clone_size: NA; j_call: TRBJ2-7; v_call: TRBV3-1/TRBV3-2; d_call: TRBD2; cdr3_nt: TGTGCCAGCAGCATACTAGCGGACTCCTACGAGCAGTACTTC; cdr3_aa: CASSILADSYEQYF
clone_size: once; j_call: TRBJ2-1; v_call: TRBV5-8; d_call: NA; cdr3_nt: TGTGCCAGCAGCTTGGCTGTGTACAATGAGCAGTTCTTC; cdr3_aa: CASSLAVYNEQFF
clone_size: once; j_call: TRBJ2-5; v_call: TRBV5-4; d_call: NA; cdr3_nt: TGTGCCAGCAGCTTGAAGCACAATCCCAGCAGGAAGGAGACCCAGTACTTC; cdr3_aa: CASSLKHNPSRKETQYF
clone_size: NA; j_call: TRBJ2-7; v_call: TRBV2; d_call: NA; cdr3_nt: TGTGCCAGCATGGGGGGTGTCCACGAGCAGTACTTC; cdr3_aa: CASMGGVHEQYF
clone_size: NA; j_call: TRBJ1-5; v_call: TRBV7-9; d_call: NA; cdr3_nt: TGTGCCAGCAGCCTGGGTTCGCATCAGCCCCAGCATTTT; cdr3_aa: CASSLGSHQPQHF
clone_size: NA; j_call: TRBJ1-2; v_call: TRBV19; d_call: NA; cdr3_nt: TGTGCCAGTAACCAGGGGTACGGCTATGGCTACACCTTC; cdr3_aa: CASNQGYGYGYTF
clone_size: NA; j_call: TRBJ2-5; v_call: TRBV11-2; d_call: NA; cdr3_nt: TGTGCCAGCAGCTTACTTTCGGGGGGCAGAGAGACCCAGTACTTC; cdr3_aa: CASSLLSGGRETQYF
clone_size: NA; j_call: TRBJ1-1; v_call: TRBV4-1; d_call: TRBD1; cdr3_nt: TGCGCCAGCAGCCAGTCGAATAGCAGGGGGTACACTGAAGCTTTCTTT; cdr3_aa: CASSQSNSRGYTEAFF
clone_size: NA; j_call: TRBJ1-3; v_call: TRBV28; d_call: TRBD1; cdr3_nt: TGTGCCAGCAGTTTCTACAGGGGTGGAAACACCATATATTTT; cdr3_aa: CASSFYRGGNTIYF
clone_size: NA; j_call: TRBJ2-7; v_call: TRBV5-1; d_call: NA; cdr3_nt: TGCGCCAGCAGCTTGGGCAACAGAGTTAGCTCCTACGAGCAGTACTTC; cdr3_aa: CASSLGNRVSSYEQYF
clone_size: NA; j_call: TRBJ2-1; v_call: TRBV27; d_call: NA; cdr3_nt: TGTGCCAGCAGTTTTTCGGGGCCTTTCAATGAGCAGTTCTTC; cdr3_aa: CASSFSGPFNEQFF
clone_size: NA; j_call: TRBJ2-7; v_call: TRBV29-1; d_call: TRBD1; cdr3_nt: TGCAGCGGGACGGACAGGTACTCCTACGAGCAGTACTTC; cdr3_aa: CSGTDRYSYEQYF
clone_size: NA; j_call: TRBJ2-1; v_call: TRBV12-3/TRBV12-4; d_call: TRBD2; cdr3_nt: TGTGCCAGCAGTAACCCGGGGGGTGAGCAGTTCTTC; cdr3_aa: CASSNPGGEQFF
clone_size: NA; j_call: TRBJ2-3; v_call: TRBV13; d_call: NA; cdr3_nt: TGTGCCAGCAGCTTAGGCCGGGGTGTGGATACGCAGTATTTT; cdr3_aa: CASSLGRGVDTQYF
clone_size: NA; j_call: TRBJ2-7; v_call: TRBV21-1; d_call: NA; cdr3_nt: TGTGCCAGCAACACACGAGGGGTACCCACGAAAAAATACGAGCAGTACTTC; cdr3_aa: CASNTRGVPTKKYEQYF
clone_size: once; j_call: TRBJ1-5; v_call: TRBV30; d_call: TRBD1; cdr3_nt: TGTGCCTGGAGTGCAGGGACAGGGTATGTTCAGCCCCAGCATTTT; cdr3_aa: CAWSAGTGYVQPQHF
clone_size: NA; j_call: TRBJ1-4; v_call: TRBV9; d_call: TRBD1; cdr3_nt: TGTGCCAGCAGCGTAGGGGACAGGGATAATGAAAAACTGTTTTTT; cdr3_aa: CASSVGDRDNEKLFF
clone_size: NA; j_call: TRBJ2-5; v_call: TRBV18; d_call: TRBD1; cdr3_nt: TGTGCCAGCTCCCCGGGACAGGGGCCAGAGACCCAGTACTTC; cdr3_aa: CASSPGQGPETQYF
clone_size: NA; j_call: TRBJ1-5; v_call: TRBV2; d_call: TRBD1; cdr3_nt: TGTGCCAGCAGCATGGGACAGGAGAGGAGTCAGCCCCAGCATTTT; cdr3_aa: CASSMGQERSQPQHF
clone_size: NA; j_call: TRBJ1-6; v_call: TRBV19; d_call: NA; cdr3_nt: TGTGCCAGTACCACTCTTTGGGCGGCTAATTCACCCCTCCACTTT; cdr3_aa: CASTTLWAANSPLHF
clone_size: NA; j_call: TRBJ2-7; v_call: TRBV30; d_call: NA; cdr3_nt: TGTGCCTGGAAACAGATAATTACCTACGAGCAGTACTTC; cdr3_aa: CAWKQIITYEQYF
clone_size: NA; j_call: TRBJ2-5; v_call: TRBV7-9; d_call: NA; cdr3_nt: TGTGCCAGCAGCTTAGTTTCCGCCGCCCAAGAGACCCAGTACTTC; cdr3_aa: CASSLVSAAQETQYF
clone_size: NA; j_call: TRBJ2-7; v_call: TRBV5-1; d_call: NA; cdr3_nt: TGCGCCAGCAGCTTGGCCGCGGGGATCTCCTACGAGCAGTACTTC; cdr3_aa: CASSLAAGISYEQYF
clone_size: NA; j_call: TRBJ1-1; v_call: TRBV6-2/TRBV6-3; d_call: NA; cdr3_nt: TGTGCCAGCAGTTTCTTCCTGAGAACCTTAATGAACACTGAAGCTTTCTTT; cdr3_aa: CASSFFLRTLMNTEAFF